These 23 T cell receptor beta chains were sequenced from one sample in a study of cytomegalovirus exposure and HLA in healthy donors. With 60 Vbeta and 13 Jbeta primers, the PCR was carried out. Measured with immunoSEQ multiplex PCR; TCRdb has only the in-frame clones, and not every one. The data contain 120,000 or so clones, about three quarters of them singletons. What was sequenced was PBMCs. All receptors come from a woman aged 25-40 years in good health and CMV-seronegative.

The genes are TRBV6-5 and TRBJ1-1, with 8 bases matching TRBD1. Germline V CDR1 and CDR2: MNHEY, SVGAGI. The CDR3 is 14 amino acids. The V and J ends lost 5 bases and 11 bases, in that order; junction bases with no gene match: 13. Here the CDR3 reads CASSPGTGPNHAFF. The CDR3 region has the DNA TGTGCCAGCAGTCCCGGGACAGGACCTAATCATGCTTTCTTT.

V gene TRBV6-5 combines with J gene TRBJ2-1, with 8 bases matching TRBD2. This CDR3 contains 15 residues. V dropped 7 bases and J dropped 4; count of bases not matched to a gene: 9. CDR1 and CDR2 from the germline V gene are MNHEY and SVGAGI. The chain's CDR3 is CASTDPREGYNEQFF. The CDR3 DNA follows: TGTGCCAGCACCGACCCCCGGGAGGGGTACAATGAGCAGTTCTTC.

As for this clone: Other DNA sequences in this sample translate to the same CDR3. The V gene is TRBV6-5, the J gene TRBJ1-5; possible D gene TRBD1, 5 bases. The ends were cut back, 2 bases at V and 1 base at J, with 6 bases in the middle. Germline V CDR1 and CDR2: MNHEY, SVGAGI. CDR3 length equals 14 residues. DNA of the CDR3: TGTGCCAGCAGTTACGGGGGGAGCAATCAGCCCCAGCATTTT. Protein: CASSYGGSNQPQHF.

The J gene is TRBJ2-3, the V gene TRBV7-9; D might be TRBD2 (5 bases). The V gene's germline CDR1 is SEHNR and CDR2 FQNEAQ (reference sequence). The CDR3 has 15 amino acids. The germline V and J ends were trimmed by 2 bases and 4 bases, with 13 bases remaining between them. This CDR3 is CASSLLPGLSDTQYF. For the CDR3, the DNA is TGTGCCAGCAGCTTACTGCCGGGATTATCAGATACGCAGTATTTT.

This CDR3 is CASSRGPGETQYF. The CDR3, as DNA: TGTGCCAGCAGTAGGGGGCCAGGGGAGACCCAGTACTTC. The V gene is TRBV27, the J gene TRBJ2-5; 7 positions match TRBD1. From germline, CDR1 is MNHEY and CDR2 SMNVEV (reference sequence). The CDR3 spans 13 residues. V gave up 5 bases and J gave up 5 bases; unmatched junction bases: 5.

In its sample, this clone was seen once. This chain connects TRBV7-8 to TRBJ2-3, with D hard to call. V was pared by 6 bases and J by 3 bases, with 19 bases between. This CDR3 contains 16 residues. Germline V gene sequence: CDR1 SGHVS, CDR2 FQNEAQ. CDR3 region: CASSSNPAVGTDTQYF. Written as DNA, the CDR3 is TGTGCCAGCAGTTCCAATCCGGCGGTCGGGACAGATACGCAGTATTTT. Combining the CDR3 with reference TRBV7-8 and TRBJ2-3 gives the whole variable domain GAGVSQSPRYKVAKRGQDVALRCDPISGHVSLFWYQQALGQGPEFLTYFQNEAQLDKSGLPSDRFFAERPEGSVSTLKIQRTQQEDSAVYLCASSSNPAVGTDTQYFGPGTRLTVL.

This sequence joins TRBV6-1 and TRBJ1-6; 9 positions match TRBD1. The CDR3 runs to 19 residues. The V gene's germline CDR1 is MNHNS and CDR2 SASEGT. Germline trimming cut 0 bases from V and 9 bases from J; bases unmatched to any gene: 15. The CDR3 coding sequence is TGTGCCAGCAGTGAAGCGCTGATTGGGACAGGGTTTCCCGTTTCACCCCTCCACTTT. This sequence encodes CASSEALIGTGFPVSPLHF.

V is TRBV18 and J is TRBJ2-1, with D perhaps matching TRBD2 (6 bases). Trimming shortened V by 5 bases and J by 0 bases, and 11 bases separated the two germline ends. Germline values: CDR1 KGHSH, CDR2 LQKENI. The CDR3 sequence is 15 residues long. CDR3 amino acids: CASSGGLSSYNEQFF. The CDR3 DNA is TGTGCCAGCTCAGGGGGACTGAGCTCCTACAATGAGCAGTTCTTC.

The chain joins TRBV19 to TRBJ1-1; D is unresolved. The CDR3 totals 13 residues. The germline V gene has CDR1 LNHDA and CDR2 SQIVND (reference sequence). V lost 1 base, J lost 0 bases, and 3 bases lay in between. The CDR3 sequence: CASSIAVNTEAFF. CDR3 DNA sequence: TGTGCCAGTAGTATAGCCGTGAACACTGAAGCTTTCTTT.

This clone was detected only a few times. V and J are TRBV5-1 and TRBJ2-2; possibly TRBD2 for D (6 bases). V was cut by 2 bases and J by 2 bases, with 10 bases left in between. The CDR3 spans 15 residues. Germline CDR1 SGHRS, CDR2 YFSETQ. CDR3 protein: CASSLRGANTGELFF. CDR3 coding DNA: TGCGCCAGCAGCTTACGCGGGGCTAACACCGGGGAGCTGTTTTTT.

This clone was recorded a few times. Mismatch with germline at one junction end may stem from a read error. V and J are TRBV13 and TRBJ2-2, with 9 bases that match TRBD2. Per germline, CDR1 PRHDT and CDR2 FYEKMQ (reference sequence). The length of the CDR3 is 15 residues. The CDR3 sequence is CASRLAGDWPGELFF. DNA for the CDR3: TGTGCCAGCAGGTTAGCGGGGGACTGGCCCGGGGAGCTGTTTTTT.

This sequence joins TRBV6-4 and TRBJ2-7; a weak D match, TRBD2 (7 bases). Germline loops: CDR1 MRHNA, CDR2 SNTAGT. CDR3 length: 15 residues. Trimming shortened V by 6 bases and J by 6 bases, and 21 bases separated the two germline ends. This chain's CDR3 is CASRPSRGGRGEQYF. Here the CDR3 DNA reads TGTGCCAGCAGACCATCTAGGGGGGGAAGGGGCGAGCAGTACTTC.

V and J are TRBV27 and TRBJ1-2; 12 nucleotides agree with TRBD1. Germline CDR1 is MNHEY and CDR2 is SMNVEV (reference sequence). The junction had 15 bases not matched to a gene; V was cut back by 5 bases and J by 5 bases. This CDR3 spans 18 amino acids. CDR3 bases: TGTGCCAGCAGTCTCCTCGGGACAGGGGGCGCAGGGGCTTATGGCTACACCTTC. It yields the protein CASSLLGTGGAGAYGYTF.

The gene calls are TRBV7-8 and TRBJ2-7; no clear D. Germline CDR1 is SGHVS and CDR2 is FQNEAQ. Trimming cost V 5 bases and J 2 bases, with 13 bases left between them. The CDR3 length is 14 residues. CDR3 DNA sequence: TGTGCCAGCAGCCAGATATCCAGTGCCTACGAGCAGTACTTC. The encoded protein is CASSQISSAYEQYF.

The chain is built from TRBV4-2 and TRBJ1-1; 7 positions match TRBD1. The CDR3 is made up of 17 amino acids. The V gene end was trimmed by 5 bases and the J gene end by 2 bases; junction bases not matched to a gene: 14. Germline values: CDR1 LGHNA, CDR2 YNFKEQ. CDR3 in amino acids: CASSDIRQGDGNTEAFF. As DNA, the CDR3 is TGTGCCAGCAGCGACATTCGACAGGGAGATGGAAACACTGAAGCTTTCTTT.

V usage is TRBV28 and J usage is TRBJ2-5; TRBD2 aligns across 12 bases. CDR3 length: 19 amino acids. The germline CDR1 and CDR2 sequences are MDHEN and SYDVKM. With V trimmed by 4 bases and J by 5 bases, 17 bases remained unmatched. CDR3 loop: CASSSLSLPTSGRRETQYF. The CDR3 bases are TGTGCCAGCAGTTCTCTCTCGCTCCCGACTAGCGGGAGAAGGGAGACCCAGTACTTC.

The J gene is TRBJ2-7, the V gene TRBV9; TRBD1 matches 10 bases. V shed 3 bases, J shed 5 bases, and the junction held 8 bases outside the gene matches. Looked up from germline, CDR1 is SGDLS and CDR2 is YYNGEE. The CDR3 spans 15 residues. The CDR3 DNA follows: TGTGCCAGCAGCGCGTGGGGACAGGGGATCGACGAGCAGTACTTC. Amino acids: CASSAWGQGIDEQYF. The full variable domain, in which reference TRBV9 and TRBJ2-7 provide the parts outside the CDR3, is DSGVTQTPKHLITATGQRVTLRCSPRSGDLSVYWYQQSLDQGLQFLIQYYNGEERAKGNILERFSAQQFPDLHSELNLSSLELGDSALYFCASSAWGQGIDEQYFGPGTRLTVT.

CDR3: CASSRQGRVTQYF. For the CDR3, the DNA is TGTGCCAGCAGTCGACAGGGAAGAGTGACCCAGTACTTC. J is TRBJ2-5 and V is TRBV2; 7 positions agree with TRBD1. V shed 5 bases and J 7 bases; nucleotides not matched to a gene: 7. Germline assignment: CDR1 SNHLY and CDR2 FYNNEI. This CDR3 contains 13 residues.

The rearrangement links TRBV29-1 to TRBJ1-5; 9 bases agree with TRBD1. The CDR3 runs to 16 residues. Unmatched junction bases numbered 8, after V lost 5 bases and J lost 0 bases. Per germline, CDR1 SQVTM and CDR2 ANQGSEA. Here the CDR3 reads CSVLGGTGTSNQPQHF. In DNA form, the CDR3 reads TGCAGCGTTCTCGGGGGGACAGGGACTAGCAATCAGCCCCAGCATTTT. Filled out from reference TRBV29-1 and TRBJ1-5, the complete variable domain reads SAVISQKPSRDICQRGTSLTIQCQVDSQVTMMFWYRQQPGQSLTLIATANQGSEATYESGFVIDKFPISRPNLTFSTLTVSNMSPEDSSIYLCSVLGGTGTSNQPQHFGDGTRLSIL.

Concerning this clone itself: The sample contains more than one DNA sequence encoding this CDR3. The chain is built from TRBV19 and TRBJ1-1; 7 bases align to TRBD1. CDR3 length equals 13 residues. Per germline, CDR1 LNHDA and CDR2 SQIVND (reference sequence). J was trimmed by 1 base and V by 9 bases; bases with no gene match: 5. The CDR3 reads CASNRGRNTEAFF. The CDR3 DNA reads TGTGCCAGCAACAGGGGCCGGAACACTGAAGCTTTCTTT.

This clone was counted only a few times. The rearrangement joins TRBV15 to TRBJ1-2; 8 nucleotides align to TRBD1. With 3 bases clipped from V and 7 bases from J, the junction kept 7 bases outside the gene matches. Germline CDR1 LNHNV, CDR2 YYDKDF (reference sequence). The CDR3 covers 14 residues. As DNA, the CDR3 is TGTGCCACCAGCAGGGACAGGGTGTCCCGTGGCTACACCTTC. This gives the protein CATSRDRVSRGYTF. Drawing the rest from reference TRBV15 and TRBJ1-2, the complete variable domain is DAMVIQNPRYQVTQFGKPVTLSCSQTLNHNVMYWYQQKSSQAPKLLFHYYDKDFNNEADTPDNFQSRRPNTSFCFLDIRSPGLGDTAMYLCATSRDRVSRGYTFGSGTRLTVV.

The chain uses TRBV27 and TRBJ2-7; D perhaps matches TRBD2 (5 bases). The germline V gene has CDR1 MNHEY and CDR2 SMNVEV (reference sequence). The CDR3 has 12 amino acids. V lost 5 bases and J lost 5, with 10 bases in between. CDR3 loop: CASSPNGDEQYF. The CDR3 DNA follows: TGTGCCAGCAGTCCGAACGGGGACGAGCAGTACTTC.

The V gene is TRBV15, the J gene TRBJ1-2; D not certain. The germline V and J ends were trimmed by 6 bases and 2 bases, with 10 bases remaining between them. There are 13 residues in the CDR3. Germline V gene data show CDR1 as LNHNV and CDR2 as YYDKDF (reference sequence). The CDR3 DNA reads TGTGCCACCAGTTCGGGGAGCAACTATGGCTACACCTTC. Its protein is CATSSGSNYGYTF.